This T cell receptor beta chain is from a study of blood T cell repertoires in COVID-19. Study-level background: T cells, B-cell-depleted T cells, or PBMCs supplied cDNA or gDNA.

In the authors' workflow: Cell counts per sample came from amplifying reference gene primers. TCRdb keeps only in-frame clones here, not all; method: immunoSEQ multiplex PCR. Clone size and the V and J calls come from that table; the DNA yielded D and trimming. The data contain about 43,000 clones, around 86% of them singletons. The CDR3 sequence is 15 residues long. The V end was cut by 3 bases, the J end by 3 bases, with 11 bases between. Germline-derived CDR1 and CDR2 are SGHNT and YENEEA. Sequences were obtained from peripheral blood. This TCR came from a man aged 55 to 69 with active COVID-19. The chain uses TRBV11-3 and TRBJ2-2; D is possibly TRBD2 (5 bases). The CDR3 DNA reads TGTGCCAGCAGCTTCGAGTGGGGAGACACCGGGGAGCTGTTTTTT. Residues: CASSFEWGDTGELFF.